This TCR beta chain stems from a study of CD8+ T cells in alopecia areata. Sequencing templates came from extracted RNA that was reverse transcribed into cDNA. The protocol was immunoSEQ multiplex PCR, while the TCRdb copy is restricted to in-frame clones and leaves out a portion. The top ten clones hold around 5.7% of a sample with fewer than 90,000 clones, approximately 50% of them seen once. Study-level results: Resident alphabeta T cells of normal skin are also sequenced in scalp samples.

This clone has a handful of counts. Its antigen is not known. In germline, CDR1 is GTSNPN, CDR2 SVGIG (reference sequence). Trimming at V came to 8 bases and at J to 7 bases, leaving 12 bases not matched to a gene. CDR3 length: 13 residues. The J gene is TRBJ1-1, the V gene TRBV30, with 8 bases fitting TRBD1. The sample consisted of NKG2D-high CD8+ T cells sorted from blood. The sequence derives from a human donor with alopecia areata. As DNA, the CDR3 is TGTGCCAGAAACACCGGACAGGGTGATGAAGCTTTCTTT. This translates into CARNTGQGDEAFF.